This is a list of T cell receptor beta chains from one sample in a study of CD8+ T cells in alopecia areata. The protocol was immunoSEQ multiplex PCR, while the TCRdb copy is restricted to in-frame clones and leaves out a portion. The sample has around 10,000 clones; 55% to 65% are singletons. Sequencing used skin, obtained at week 0. The origin of the receptors is a human donor with alopecia areata. CDR3s include the opening cysteine and the closing phenylalanine or tryptophan. D genes are given only for firm matches. For some rows the clone size is stated as once, few or many, or as a class when expanded; others skip it.

clone_size d_call j_call v_call cdr3_nt cdr3_aa
NA NA TRBJ1-2 TRBV6-5 TGTGCCAGCAGGGGTTCTAGCTATGGCTACACCTTC CASRGSSYGYTF
NA NA TRBJ1-1 TRBV19 TGTGCCAGTACCTGGGCGGGGGGGAACACTGAAGCTTTCTTT CASTWAGGNTEAFF
NA TRBD2 TRBJ2-3 TRBV6-6 TGTGCCAGCAGTCAACGTTTAGCGGGAGGAACAGATACGCAGTATTTT CASSQRLAGGTDTQYF
NA TRBD2 TRBJ2-7 TRBV5-4 TGTGCCAGCAGCCAAGATTGGCTAGCGGGAGTTTACGAGCAGTACTTC CASSQDWLAGVYEQYF
NA NA TRBJ1-5 TRBV7-2 TGTGCCAGCGGCGATATGCGACAGGCAGGAAATCAGCCCCAGCATTTT CASGDMRQAGNQPQHF
NA NA TRBJ2-3 TRBV4-2 TGTGCCAGCAGCCAAGATCCTGGGGCAGATACGCAGTATTTT CASSQDPGADTQYF
NA NA TRBJ1-2 TRBV6-5 TGTGCCAGCACCCTGGGTCCGTTAAACTATGGCTACACCTTC CASTLGPLNYGYTF
NA NA TRBJ2-5 TRBV25-1 TGTGCCAGCACCTCCCGGACAGAGACCCAGTACTTC CASTSRTETQYF
few NA TRBJ2-3 TRBV10-1 TGCGCCAGCAGCGATGACAGGGACTCGGTCAGAGATACGCAGTATTTT CASSDDRDSVRDTQYF
few NA TRBJ1-1 TRBV11-3 TGTGCCAGCAGCTTAGATGGGCGAGGCGGGAACACTGAAGCTTTCTTT CASSLDGRGGNTEAFF
NA NA TRBJ2-7 TRBV5-4 TGTGCCAGCAGCTCCGGGGGAGGTAGACGTGCCCCCTACGAGCAGTACTTC CASSSGGGRRAPYEQYF
NA TRBD1 TRBJ1-1 TRBV11-1 TGTGCCAGCAGCTTTTCAGGGGGCGCGGCGTCTAAAACTGAAGCTTTCTTT CASSFSGGAASKTEAFF
NA NA TRBJ2-1 TRBV6-6 TGTGCCAGCAGTCGGCAGCGCGGAAACAATGAGCAGTTCTTC CASSRQRGNNEQFF
NA NA TRBJ1-3 TRBV10-1 TGCGCCAGCAGTCCGGGCCTCACTGGAAACACCATATATTTT CASSPGLTGNTIYF
medium-sized NA TRBJ2-7 TRBV28 TGTGCCAGCAGAACCGTCGTTGGTAGCGCAGACTACGAGCAGTACTTC CASRTVVGSADYEQYF
NA TRBD1 TRBJ2-7 TRBV5-5 TGTGCCAGCAGCCCACGGACAGGGGCCAACTACGAGCAGTACTTC CASSPRTGANYEQYF
few TRBD2 TRBJ2-3 TRBV11-1 TGTGCCAGCAGCTCCTCGGGAGGGGTCACAGATACGCAGTATTTT CASSSSGGVTDTQYF
few NA TRBJ2-1 TRBV11-3 TGTGCCAGCAGCTTAGGACACGATGAGAGCTACAATGAGCAGTTCTTC CASSLGHDESYNEQFF
NA NA TRBJ2-1 TRBV30 TGTGCCTGGAGCGCCACAGGGCTTCGCTCCTACAATGAGCAGTTCTTC CAWSATGLRSYNEQFF
NA TRBD1 TRBJ1-5 TRBV19 TGTGCCAGTAGTCAGGGACAGGAGCATCAGCCCCAGCATTTT CASSQGQEHQPQHF
NA NA TRBJ2-7 TRBV18 TGTGCCAGCTCACCAGGAGCAGGGGACTCCTACGAGCAGTACTTC CASSPGAGDSYEQYF
once NA TRBJ2-1 TRBV9 TGTGCCAGCAGCTCCCGGGGAGGGGGGGACTCCTACAATGAGCAGTTCTTC CASSSRGGGDSYNEQFF
few NA TRBJ1-1 TRBV7-2 TGTGCCAGCAGCTTAGAGGCAGGAAGCACTGAAGCTTTCTTT CASSLEAGSTEAFF
once TRBD2 TRBJ2-1 TRBV7-9 TGTGCCAGCAGCCCCCAGGGACTAGCCAACAATGAGCAGTTCTTC CASSPQGLANNEQFF
NA NA TRBJ1-2 TRBV5-1 TGCGCCAGCAGCTTGGACAGCGCTAACTATGGCTACACCTTC CASSLDSANYGYTF
NA NA TRBJ1-2 TRBV5-5 TGTGCCAGCAGCTTGAGTGGTGGCTACACCTTC CASSLSGGYTF
once NA TRBJ2-7 TRBV9 TGTGCCAGCAGCGACCGGGCGGGCCCCTCCTACGAGCAGTACTTC CASSDRAGPSYEQYF
NA NA TRBJ2-7 TRBV27 TGTGCCAGCAGTTTCGGGGTGAGCTCCTACGAGCAGTACTTC CASSFGVSSYEQYF
few NA TRBJ1-2 TRBV29-1 TGCAGCGTTGCCTCACTGCGTCAGGGAGGAAATGGCTACACCTTC CSVASLRQGGNGYTF
NA NA TRBJ1-5 TRBV30 TGTGCCTGGAGTTCGATGGGGAATCAGCCCCAGCATTTT CAWSSMGNQPQHF
NA TRBD1 TRBJ1-2 TRBV5-5 TGTGCCAGCAGACCTTCAGGGGACAGGGGGCGGTACGGCTACACCTTC CASRPSGDRGRYGYTF
NA NA TRBJ2-7 TRBV19 TGTGCCAGTAGTAAGGTCGGGAGCTCCTACGAGCAGTACTTC CASSKVGSSYEQYF
NA NA TRBJ2-7 TRBV29-1 TGCAGCGTTGAAGCCGCGAGTGGCGGTCCCATAGGCTACGAGCAGTACTTC CSVEAASGGPIGYEQYF
NA TRBD1 TRBJ2-7 TRBV11-2 TGTGCCAGCAGCGAAGGGGGGACAGGGATGATTTACGAGCAGTACTTC CASSEGGTGMIYEQYF
few NA TRBJ2-1 TRBV9 TGTGCCAGCAGCGTAAGTAGAAACAATGAGCAGTTCTTC CASSVSRNNEQFF
NA TRBD1 TRBJ1-2 TRBV6-6 TGTGCCAGCAGCCTCAGGGGGTATGGCTACACCTTC CASSLRGYGYTF
few NA TRBJ2-2 TRBV7-6 TGTGCCAGCAGCTTAGGGACGGTCAACACCGGGGAGCTGTTTTTT CASSLGTVNTGELFF
NA TRBD2 TRBJ2-3 TRBV18 TGTGCCAGCTCACCACCCACCCCCCACCGCGGACTAGAAGCTCCGCAGTATTTT CASSPPTPHRGLEAPQYF
NA TRBD1 TRBJ1-5 TRBV19 TGTGCCAGTAGTGTTGACAGGGGAATTTATCAGCCCCAGCATTTT CASSVDRGIYQPQHF
NA TRBD1 TRBJ2-2 TRBV5-1 TGCGCCAGCAGGAAGGGGGCCAGCACCGGGGAGCTGTTTTTT CASRKGASTGELFF
NA TRBD2 TRBJ2-7 TRBV4-1 TGCGCCAGCAGCCACATAGCGGGACACTTCTACGAGCAGTACTTC CASSHIAGHFYEQYF
NA NA TRBJ1-2 TRBV7-8 TGTGCCAGCAACGAGGGGCCCAACTATGGCTACACCTTC CASNEGPNYGYTF
NA NA TRBJ1-1 TRBV2 TGTGCCAGCAGCGGACAGTTCTTTGACACTGAAGCTTTCTTT CASSGQFFDTEAFF
few NA TRBJ1-2 TRBV7-3 TGTGCCAGCAGCAAAGCCAACTCTGGCTACACCTTC CASSKANSGYTF
NA NA TRBJ1-1 TRBV4-3 TGCGCCAGCAGCCAAGGGGACGGACGGAACACTGAAGCTTTCTTT CASSQGDGRNTEAFF
NA TRBD2 TRBJ2-1 TRBV6-1 TGTGCCAGCAGTGAAGGAGGTTGGCGGGGGACCTGGGATGAGCAGTTCTTC CASSEGGWRGTWDEQFF
NA NA TRBJ1-2 TRBV10-3 TGTGCCGCCGCGATTGGGTCCCTCAACCACGGCTACACCTTC CAAAIGSLNHGYTF
NA TRBD1 TRBJ1-2 TRBV19 TGTGCCAGTAGGACGGACAGGGTAGGAGGCTACACCTTC CASRTDRVGGYTF
medium-sized NA TRBJ2-2 TRBV27 TGTGCCAGCAGTCTAACGGGCACCGGGGAGCTGTTTTTT CASSLTGTGELFF
NA NA TRBJ2-1 TRBV30 TGTGCCTCGCCCATGGACGGATTTTACAATGAGCAGTTCTTC CASPMDGFYNEQFF
few NA TRBJ2-5 TRBV6-5 TGTGCCAGCAGTCACGGACAGTACTTTGGAGAGACCCAGTACTTC CASSHGQYFGETQYF
NA NA TRBJ1-2 TRBV5-1 TGCGCCAGCAGCTCAGGATCGTATGGCTACACCTTC CASSSGSYGYTF